The 3 T cell receptor beta chains below were found in one sample sequenced in a study of PD-1 blockade in classical Hodgkin lymphoma (dated by TCRdb to the early 2020s). The library was made by the immunoSEQ multiplex PCR assay. What TCRdb holds here is the immuneACCESS table cut down to in-frame rearrangements. Part of the clones is not present; checked against another copy, under half of the missing clones reflect an unresolved V gene, and the others are unexplained. The sample table lists 25,000 or so clones, more than 60% of them with a count of one. The ten largest clones capture approximately 2.6% of the sample. The intended sense of this specimen's time point label: cycle 1 day 1 (C1D1), immediately before nivolumab initiation. Every trial patient had relapsed following autologous stem cell transplantation, and prior brentuximab vedotin exposure was what differed among cohorts A, B and C. Using a Miltenyi CD4+ T cell isolation kit, CD4+ T cells were purified from thawed PBMCs through magnetic negative selection.

The specimen comprised CD4+ T cells from blood, sampled at baseline. The receptors shown here come from a human donor with classical Hodgkin lymphoma.

This chain connects TRBV2 to TRBJ2-5; D not certain. With 6 bases removed from V and 0 bases from J, the gap between germline ends came to 11 bases. Per the germline V gene, CDR1 is SNHLY and CDR2 is FYNNEI. This CDR3 region has 14 residues. CDR3: CASRAQNHQETQYF. The CDR3, as DNA: TGTGCCAGCAGGGCGCAGAACCACCAAGAGACCCAGTACTTC.

This chain links TRBV9 with TRBJ2-3, with unresolved D. Trimming removed 0 bases from V and 6 bases from J, with 8 bases in between. This CDR3 has 13 amino acids. Germline V gene lookup returns CDR1 SGDLS and CDR2 YYNGEE. The chain's CDR3 is CASSVDLPDTQYF. The CDR3 DNA follows: TGTGCCAGCAGCGTAGACTTGCCCGATACGCAGTATTTT.

The chain has TRBV5-4 and TRBJ1-6; no definite D call. The CDR3 has 15 amino acids. Looked up from germline, CDR1 is SGHNT and CDR2 is YYREEE (reference sequence). V was shortened by 1 base and J by 5 bases, with 10 bases between the two germline ends. In nucleotides, the CDR3 is TGTGCCAGCAGCTTGTATGGGGTAGATAATTCACCCCTCCACTTT. It encodes CASSLYGVDNSPLHF.